This T cell receptor beta chain originates from a study of T-cell reconstitution after alpha-beta-depleted transplantation in children. The table lists this clonotype with a few counts. CDR3 length equals 16 residues. Germline trimming cut 1 base from V and 1 base from J; bases unmatched to any gene: 6. Germline values: CDR1 SGHKS, CDR2 YYEKEE (reference sequence). Using unique molecular identifiers, the investigators prepared the TCRbeta library. Via MiXCR, TCRdb re-called the PCR reads, giving one row per CDR3 protein. The data show 780,000 or so distinct CDR3 sequences, under 20% seen once. The source material was PBMCs, mostly from graft donor cells, sampled 360 days after TCRalphabeta/CD19-depleted stem cell transplant. The chain has TRBV5-5 and TRBJ1-1, with 8 bases aligning to TRBD1. The TCR comes from a male patient between 5 and 17 years old who had a stem cell transplant for acute lymphoblastic leukemia, so the T cells may come from the graft donor. CDR3 coding DNA: TGTGCCAGCAGCTTGATTTCCGGGACAGGGAACACTGAAGCTTTCTTT. This gives the protein CASSLISGTGNTEAFF. Drawing the rest from reference TRBV5-5 and TRBJ1-1, the complete variable domain is DAGVTQSPTHLIKTRGQQVTLRCSPISGHKSVSWYQQVLGQGPQFIFQYYEKEERGRGNFPDRFSARQFPNYSSELNVNALLLGDSALYLCASSLISGTGNTEAFFGQGTRLTVV.